This T cell receptor (beta chain) is drawn from a study of memory CD4+ T cells and cytomegalovirus serostatus. Study summary: Donors were healthy Belgian adults, fewer than ten CMV seropositive and approximately 23 seronegative. The study, taken as a whole, reports: CD4+ memory repertoires contained about 40% of the roughly 150 reported CMV TCRbeta sequences.

Single viable CD3+CD4+CD8-CD45RO+ cells were sorted as the memory CD4+ T cells. Serum IgG to CMV pp150, pp28, p38 and p52 defined serostatus. CDR1 is SNHLY, CDR2 FYNNEI, per germline. V gave up 6 bases and J gave up 6 bases, with 15 bases separating them. The CDR3 loop spans 14 amino acids. TCRdb's table, derived via immunoSEQ multiplex PCR, lists solely in-frame clones and lacks some. The table includes about 96,000 clones, 75% to 90% detected once. As for this clone: Its cognate antigen is unknown.

This TCR was recovered from an adult in good health and CMV-seropositive. Sample: memory CD4+ T cells from blood. The rearrangement links TRBV2 to TRBJ1-3, with a weak D call TRBD1 (5 bases). This CDR3 is CASRPQGAVNTIYF. The CDR3 DNA reads as TGTGCCAGCAGACCTCAGGGAGCGGTAAACACCATATATTTT.